The T cell receptor (beta chain) described here comes from a study of CD8+CD57+ T cells in acquired aplastic anemia. Looking at the study overall: CD4+ cell libraries from healthy donors averaged around 11 million reads. General study results and limits: Patients did not significantly differ from controls in CD8+ Simpson's diversity. Patients had roughly 31 CD8+ CDR3 sequences in common with controls (the shared set).

The length of the CDR3 is 14 residues. CDR1 is SGHAT and CDR2 is FQNNGV in the germline V gene. V lost 0 bases and J lost 7, with 13 bases in between. Genomic DNA, the template, was used for profiling of the TCR beta VDJ and CDR3. Via MiXCR, TCRdb re-called the reads, giving one row per CDR3 protein. The table lists 35,000 to 45,000 distinct CDR3 sequences, 65% to 70% of them singletons. This clonotype was seen just once. Its antigen remains unknown. The sequenced sample was sorted CD4+, CD8+, or CD8+CD57+ T cells (not recorded which) from PBMCs. The chain is built from TRBV11-2 and TRBJ2-7; no firm D call. This clonotype originated in a human donor in good health, serving as a control. In DNA form, the CDR3 reads TGTGCCAGCAGCTTAGACGGTAACCGCCGGGAGCAGTACTTC. Translated: CASSLDGNRREQYF.